The next 27 T cell receptor beta chains were all read from a single sample in a study of T-cell reconstitution after alpha-beta-depleted transplantation in children. Researchers prepared the TCRbeta library using unique molecular identifiers, the study reports. MiXCR was run by TCRdb on the PCR reads, yielding one entry per CDR3 protein. Here the sample spans about a million distinct CDR3 sequences, about 29% being singletons. Specimen: PBMCs, mostly from graft donor cells, collected 360 days after TCRalphabeta/CD19-depleted stem cell transplant. These receptors were collected from a boy under three years old who had a stem cell transplant for SCID, so the T cells may come from the graft donor.

The sample holds a few counts of this clonotype. The chain couples TRBV5-1 to TRBJ1-5; tentative D call: TRBD1 (5 bases). CDR1 and CDR2 from the germline V gene are SGHRS and YFSETQ. The length of the CDR3 is 15 residues. Trimming left V 4 bases short and J 0 bases short, with 11 bases between. The CDR3: CASSPGHPSNQPQHF. The CDR3 DNA sequence: TGCGCCAGCAGCCCGGGGCACCCTAGCAATCAGCCCCAGCATTTT.

This clonotype was detected many times. This sequence joins TRBV10-3 and TRBJ2-7, with a possible D match to TRBD1 (5 bases). In germline, CDR1 is ENHRY, CDR2 SYGVKD. The CDR3 consists of 16 residues. V gave up 2 bases and J gave up 2 bases, with 16 bases separating them. The CDR3 DNA reads TGTGCCATCAGTGAGAAACAGGCAAGGGCAACCTACGAGCAGTACTTC. It specifies CAISEKQARATYEQYF.

The rearrangement joins TRBV12-3 or TRBV12-4 to TRBJ2-1; D is possibly TRBD1 (5 bases). The V end lost 7 bases, the J end lost 9 bases, and 13 bases lay between the germline ends. This CDR3 has 12 residues. The CDR3 DNA reads as TGTGCCAGCAAGAGTCCGACAGTTGAGCAGTTCTTC. Encoded protein: CASKSPTVEQFF.

This clonotype appeared a few times. The V gene is TRBV6-2 or TRBV6-3, the J gene TRBJ2-5, with D perhaps matching TRBD1 or TRBD2 (5 bases each). The CDR3 consists of 15 residues. Germline V gene sequence: CDR1 MNHEY, CDR2 SVGEGT. V was clipped by 3 bases and J by 1 base, with 12 bases between them. As DNA, the CDR3 is TGTGCCAGCAGTTATTGGGACCGTCCCCAAGAGACCCAGTACTTC. It specifies CASSYWDRPQETQYF.

This chain connects TRBV7-2 to TRBJ2-1, with TRBD2 matching 9 bases. Looked up from germline, CDR1 is SGHTA and CDR2 is FQGNSA. The CDR3 consists of 14 residues. Losses at the gene ends were 6 bases for V and 4 bases for J; bases not matched to a gene: 4. The CDR3 is CASRGAGGYNEQFF. Here the CDR3 DNA reads TGTGCCAGCAGGGGAGCGGGGGGATACAATGAGCAGTTCTTC.

The chain employs TRBV6-5 and TRBJ2-1; the match to TRBD1 covers 8 bases. V lost 2 bases and J lost 4; bases outside the gene matches: 1. Germline V CDR1 and CDR2: MNHEY, SVGAGI. The CDR3 contains 14 residues. This chain's CDR3 is CASSYRQGYNEQFF. CDR3 DNA sequence: TGTGCCAGCAGTTACAGACAGGGGTACAATGAGCAGTTCTTC.

The gene calls are TRBV7-9 and TRBJ2-5, with 10 bases aligning to TRBD2. Germline CDR1 reads SEHNR; CDR2 reads FQNEAQ (reference sequence). V lost 6 bases, J lost 5 bases, and 6 bases stayed unmatched. CDR3 size: 14 residues. CDR3 DNA: TGTGCCAGCAGACCCGGGACTAGCGTGGAGACCCAGTACTTC. It codes for CASRPGTSVETQYF. The full variable domain, rest sourced from reference TRBV7-9 and TRBJ2-5, is DTGVSQNPRHKITKRGQNVTFRCDPISEHNRLYWYRQTLGQGPEFLTYFQNEAQLEKSRLLSDRFSAERPKGSFSTLEIQRTEQGDSAMYLCASRPGTSVETQYFGPGTRLLVL.

This clonotype was seen a few times. The rearrangement uses TRBV20-1 and TRBJ2-1; no firm D call. Germline assignment: CDR1 DFQATT and CDR2 SNEGSKA (reference sequence). This CDR3 contains 13 residues. V was cut by 0 bases and J by 8 bases, with 11 bases left in between. The DNA for the CDR3 is TGCAGTGCTAGAGATCCCGGCCCGCATGAGCAGTTCTTC. It yields the protein CSARDPGPHEQFF.

The rearrangement links TRBV6-2 or TRBV6-3 to TRBJ2-2; 8 bases line up with TRBD2. J gave up 7 bases and V 2 bases, and 9 bases lay outside the gene matches. CDR3 length equals 16 residues. Germline loops: CDR1 MNHEY, CDR2 SVGEGT. The CDR3 DNA is TGTGCCAGCAGTTACGGGGAGGTAGCGGGACTCGGGGAGCTGTTTTTT. This sequence encodes CASSYGEVAGLGELFF.

This clonotype has a handful of counts. The chain has TRBV7-9 and TRBJ2-7, with D possibly being TRBD1 (5 bases). The CDR3 is 16 amino acids. V gave up 0 bases and J gave up 2 bases, with 14 bases separating them. Germline CDR1 reads SEHNR; CDR2 reads FQNEAQ (reference sequence). CDR3 sequence (DNA): TGTGCCAGCAGCTTAGCCTCAGGGTACTCCCCCTACGAGCAGTACTTC. Amino acids: CASSLASGYSPYEQYF.

This clonotype was detected only a few times. J is TRBJ2-7 and V is TRBV6-2 or TRBV6-3, with D uncertain. The CDR3 spans 13 residues. The germline CDR1 and CDR2 sequences are MNHEY and SVGEGT. Deletions cut 6 bases from V and 1 base from J, with 10 bases between. The CDR3 nucleotides are TGTGCCAGCAGATCGGACGGATCCTACGAGCAGTACTTC. It specifies CASRSDGSYEQYF.

This clonotype was counted between two and nine times. This chain uses TRBV7-6 with TRBJ2-7, with D perhaps TRBD1 or TRBD2 (6 bases each). Looked up from germline, CDR1 is SGHVS and CDR2 is FNYEAQ. This CDR3 contains 13 residues. The V end lost 0 bases, the J end lost 6 bases, and 9 bases lay between the germline ends. CDR3 bases: TGTGCCAGCAGCTTAGCACAGGGAGGCGAGCAGTACTTC. Protein product: CASSLAQGGEQYF. The full variable domain, its missing parts supplied by reference TRBV7-6 and TRBJ2-7, is GAGVSQSPRYKVTKRGQDVALRCDPISGHVSLYWYRQALGQGPEFLTYFNYEAQQDKSGLPNDRFSAERPEGSISTLTIQRTEQRDSAMYRCASSLAQGGEQYFGPGTRLTVT.

This clonotype occurred many times. J is TRBJ2-7 and V is TRBV4-3; D is unresolved. Trimming pared 0 bases from V and 0 bases from J, leaving 6 bases between. Germline V CDR1 and CDR2: LGHNA, YSLEER. The CDR3 consists of 14 residues. The DNA of the CDR3 is TGCGCCAGCAGCCAAGAGGGCAGCTCCTACGAGCAGTACTTC. It translates to CASSQEGSSYEQYF.

This clonotype was seen a handful of times. The chain is built from TRBV5-1 and TRBJ2-2; D perhaps matches TRBD1 (5 bases). V lost 5 bases and J 0 bases, leaving 11 bases between the germline ends. There are 15 residues in the CDR3. Germline V gives CDR1 SGHRS, CDR2 YFSETQ. CDR3 sequence reads: CASRGGQANTGELFF. CDR3 bases: TGCGCCAGCAGGGGTGGACAAGCGAACACCGGGGAGCTGTTTTTT.

This clonotype has only a few counts. The rearrangement uses TRBV30 and TRBJ2-1, with D uncertain. V gave up 0 bases and J gave up 7 bases, with 10 bases separating them. The germline V gene has CDR1 GTSNPN and CDR2 SVGIG (reference sequence). The CDR3 runs 13 residues. The CDR3 is CAWSVGTLNEQFF. In DNA, the CDR3 is TGTGCCTGGAGTGTTGGAACTTTGAATGAGCAGTTCTTC. Together with reference TRBV30 and TRBJ2-1, the CDR3 gives the full variable domain: SQTIHQWPATLVQPVGSPLSLECTVEGTSNPNLYWYRQAAGRGLQLLFYSVGIGQISSEVPQNLSASRPQDRQFILSSKKLLLSDSGFYLCAWSVGTLNEQFFGPGTRLTVL.

This clonotype was counted only a few times. The genes are TRBV13 and TRBJ2-1; 8 bases align to TRBD1. CDR1 and CDR2 (germline): PRHDT, FYEKMQ (reference sequence). The CDR3 is 16 residues long. V dropped 5 bases and J dropped 1; count of bases not matched to a gene: 7. CDR3 residues: CASSNTGQGSYNEQFF. The CDR3 nucleotides are TGTGCCAGCAGCAACACCGGACAGGGATCCTACAATGAGCAGTTCTTC.

V is TRBV5-1 and J is TRBJ2-1; 8 bases are shared with TRBD2. The ends lost 5 bases at V and 6 bases at J; junction bases unmatched: 4. Per the germline V gene, CDR1 is SGHRS and CDR2 is YFSETQ. This CDR3 has 13 amino acids. CDR3 in DNA: TGCGCCAGCAGAGGACTAGCTGGCAATGAGCAGTTCTTC. Translation gives CASRGLAGNEQFF.

This clonotype occurred a few times. The chain employs TRBV20-1 and TRBJ1-2, with D perhaps matching TRBD1 (5 bases). Germline lookup yields CDR1 DFQATT and CDR2 SNEGSKA (reference sequence). Trimming took 1 base from V and 4 from J, leaving 10 bases between them. This CDR3 has 13 residues. The CDR3 sequence: CSARVVDSYGYTF. In nucleotides, the CDR3 is TGCAGTGCTAGAGTGGTAGACAGCTATGGCTACACCTTC.

In this sample, this clonotype turned up a few times. The gene calls are TRBV2 and TRBJ2-1, with 8 bases that match TRBD2. Trimming took 4 bases from V and 9 from J; bases not matched to a gene: 11. The CDR3 is 15 amino acids. Germline values: CDR1 SNHLY, CDR2 FYNNEI. The DNA for the CDR3 is TGTGCCAGCAGTGGATCGGCGGGGGGACGGGGTGAGCAGTTCTTC. Its translation is CASSGSAGGRGEQFF.

V gene TRBV5-1 combines with J gene TRBJ2-1, with D tentatively TRBD1 or TRBD2 (7 bases each). V lost 6 bases and J 5 bases, leaving 18 bases between the germline ends. Germline-derived CDR1 and CDR2 are SGHRS and YFSETQ. The CDR3 runs to 15 residues. DNA of the CDR3: TGCGCCAGCATGAAAGGGGCAGGGGGGGACAATGAGCAGTTCTTC. It translates to CASMKGAGGDNEQFF. The complete variable domain, with remaining parts taken from reference TRBV5-1 and TRBJ2-1, reads KAGVTQTPRYLIKTRGQQVTLSCSPISGHRSVSWYQQTPGQGLQFLFEYFSETQRNKGNFPGRFSGRQFSNSRSEMNVSTLELGDSALYLCASMKGAGGDNEQFFGPGTRLTVL.

This sequence joins TRBV24-1 and TRBJ2-1; D is possibly TRBD1 (6 bases). The CDR3 consists of 17 residues. Trimming took off 2 bases at V and 4 bases at J, with 17 bases between the two ends. Looked up from germline, CDR1 is KGHDR and CDR2 is SFDVKD. CDR3 in DNA: TGTGCCACCAGTGATTATTCCGGGACAAAACTTTACAATGAGCAGTTCTTC. Amino acids: CATSDYSGTKLYNEQFF.

This clonotype was seen a handful of times. V usage is TRBV10-3 and J usage is TRBJ2-7; unclear D gene. V lost 0 bases and J 3 bases, leaving 9 bases between the germline ends. The CDR3 runs to 14 residues. Germline-derived CDR1 and CDR2 are ENHRY and SYGVKD. For the CDR3, the DNA is TGTGCCATCAGTGAGTCGGTCTCAGTCTACGAGCAGTACTTC. Its protein is CAISESVSVYEQYF.

This clonotype has a single count. V is TRBV5-1 and J is TRBJ2-5, with 9 bases aligning to TRBD1. The CDR3 totals 16 residues. Germline CDR1 is SGHRS and CDR2 is YFSETQ. The V gene end was trimmed by 4 bases and the J gene end by 6 bases; junction bases not matched to a gene: 13. CDR3 region: CASSLMGGQGRKTQYF. CDR3 DNA sequence: TGCGCCAGCAGCCTAATGGGAGGACAGGGGAGGAAGACCCAGTACTTC.

This clonotype showed up many times. The chain is built from TRBV28 and TRBJ1-5; D gene ambiguous. The CDR3 length is 13 residues. Trimming took 2 bases from V and 3 from J, leaving 5 bases between them. Germline V gives CDR1 MDHEN, CDR2 SYDVKM. CDR3 loop: CASSLPPNQPQHF. DNA of the CDR3: TGTGCCAGCAGTTTACCCCCCAATCAGCCCCAGCATTTT.

This chain joins TRBV29-1 and TRBJ2-2; D may be TRBD1 (6 bases). The CDR3 has 14 amino acids. Germline loops: CDR1 SQVTM, CDR2 ANQGSEA. The V and J ends lost 6 bases and 6 bases respectively, with 17 bases between them. Here the CDR3 reads CSVTNQGLAGELFF. In DNA, the CDR3 is TGCAGCGTAACTAACCAGGGGCTGGCCGGGGAGCTGTTTTTT.

The chain recombines TRBV6-1 with TRBJ1-6; 7 nucleotides line up with TRBD1. This CDR3 is built from 16 residues. Germline V CDR1 and CDR2: MNHNS, SASEGT. V lost 6 bases to trimming and J lost 2 bases; unmatched junction nucleotides: 7. The CDR3 bases are TGTGCCAGCAGACGGACAGGATATACCTATAATTCACCCCTCCACTTT. As protein: CASRRTGYTYNSPLHF.

This clonotype was seen at least ten times. At one boundary the junction diverges from the germline segment, which might be a read error. The rearrangement links TRBV5-1 to TRBJ2-3; D is undetermined. There are 14 residues in the CDR3. CDR1 is SGHRS, CDR2 YFSETQ, per germline. DNA for the CDR3: TGTGCCAGCAGTCTTAGCCGGGGCACAGATACGCAGTATTTT. As protein: CASSLSRGTDTQYF.